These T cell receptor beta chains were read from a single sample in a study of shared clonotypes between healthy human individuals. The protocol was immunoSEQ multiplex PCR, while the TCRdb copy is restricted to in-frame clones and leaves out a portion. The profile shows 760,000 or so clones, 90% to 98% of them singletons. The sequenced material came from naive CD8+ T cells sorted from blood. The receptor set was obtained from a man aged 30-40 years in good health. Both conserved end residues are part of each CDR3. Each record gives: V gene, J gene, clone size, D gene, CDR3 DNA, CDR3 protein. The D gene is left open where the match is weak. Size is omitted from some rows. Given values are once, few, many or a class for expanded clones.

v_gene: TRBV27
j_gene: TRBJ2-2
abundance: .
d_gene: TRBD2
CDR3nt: TGTGCCACCAGCGGGAGGGCCGTTACCGGGGAGCTGTTTTTT
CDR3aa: CATSGRAVTGELFF

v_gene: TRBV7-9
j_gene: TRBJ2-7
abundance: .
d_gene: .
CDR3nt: TGTGCCAGCAGCTTCATAGGGGTCGGGCGGGAAGTCTACGAGCAGTACTTC
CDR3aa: CASSFIGVGREVYEQYF

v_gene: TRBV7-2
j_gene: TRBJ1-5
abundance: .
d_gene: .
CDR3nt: TGTGCCAGCAGCTTTGGGCACTATAGCAATCAGCCCCAGCATTTT
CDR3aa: CASSFGHYSNQPQHF

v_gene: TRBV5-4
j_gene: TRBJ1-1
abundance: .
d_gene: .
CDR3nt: TGTGCCAGCAGCTTGGGTCCAGGGCAAGAAGCTTTCTTT
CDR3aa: CASSLGPGQEAFF

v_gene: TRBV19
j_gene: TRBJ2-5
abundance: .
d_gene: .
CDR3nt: TGTGCCAGTAGTATAGGGTGGTCGGGACAACAAGAGACCCAGTACTTC
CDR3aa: CASSIGWSGQQETQYF

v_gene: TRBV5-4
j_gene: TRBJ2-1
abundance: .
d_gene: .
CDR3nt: TGTGCCAGCACCTTCAGTCTCTCCTACAATGAGCAGTTCTTC
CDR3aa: CASTFSLSYNEQFF

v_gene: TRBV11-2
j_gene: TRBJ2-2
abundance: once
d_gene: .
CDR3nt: TGTGCCAGCAGTCGGAACACCGGGGAGCTGTTTTTT
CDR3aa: CASSRNTGELFF

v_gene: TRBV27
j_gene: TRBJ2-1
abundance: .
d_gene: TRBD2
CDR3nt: TGTGCCAGCAGTTTACCGGGAGGGTCCTACAATGAGCAGTTCTTC
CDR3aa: CASSLPGGSYNEQFF

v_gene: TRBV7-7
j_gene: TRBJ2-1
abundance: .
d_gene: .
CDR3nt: TGTGCTAGCAGCTTAGAGGCGCAGGGAGTAGGCAATGAGCAGTTCTTC
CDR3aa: CASSLEAQGVGNEQFF

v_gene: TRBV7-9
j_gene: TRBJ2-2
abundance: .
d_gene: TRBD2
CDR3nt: TGTGCCAGCAGTCGGACTAGCGGTTATGGGGAGCTGTTTTTT
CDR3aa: CASSRTSGYGELFF

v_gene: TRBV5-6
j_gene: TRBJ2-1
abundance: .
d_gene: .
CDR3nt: TGTGCCAGCAGCTTGGCCAACGAGGAGGAGCAGTTCTTC
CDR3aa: CASSLANEEEQFF

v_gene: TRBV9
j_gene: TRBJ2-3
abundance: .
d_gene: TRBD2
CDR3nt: TGTGCCAGCAGCGGACCGGGACTAGCGGGAGCCACAGATACGCAGTATTTT
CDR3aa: CASSGPGLAGATDTQYF

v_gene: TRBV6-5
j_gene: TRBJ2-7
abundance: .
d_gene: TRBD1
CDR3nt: TGTGCCAGCAGTAGGGGGACAGGTGCCTACGAGCAGTACTTC
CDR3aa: CASSRGTGAYEQYF

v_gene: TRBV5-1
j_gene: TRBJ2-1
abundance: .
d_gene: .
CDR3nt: TGCGCCAGCAGCTTGGTGGTGGCAGGGAAGAATGAGCAGTTCTTC
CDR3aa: CASSLVVAGKNEQFF

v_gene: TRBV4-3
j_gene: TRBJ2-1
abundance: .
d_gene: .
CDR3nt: TGCGCCAGCAGCCAAGATTGGCTCGAGAAGGGGGGTGAGCAGTTCTTC
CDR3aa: CASSQDWLEKGGEQFF

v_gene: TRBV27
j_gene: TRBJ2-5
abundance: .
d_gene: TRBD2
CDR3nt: TGTGCCAGCAGCTGGGGCGGGAGGGTTGAAGAGACCCAGTACTTC
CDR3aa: CASSWGGRVEETQYF

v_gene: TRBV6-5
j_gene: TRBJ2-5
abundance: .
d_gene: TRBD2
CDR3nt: TGTGCCAGCAGTTACTCGCCAGCGGGATTAGTAGAGACCCAGTACTTC
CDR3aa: CASSYSPAGLVETQYF

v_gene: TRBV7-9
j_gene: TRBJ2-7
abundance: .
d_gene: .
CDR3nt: TGTGCCAGCAGCAATCCTCTTAACTACGAGCAGTACTTC
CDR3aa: CASSNPLNYEQYF

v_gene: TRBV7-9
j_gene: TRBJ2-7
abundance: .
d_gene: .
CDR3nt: TGTGCCAGCAGCTTGAACGAGTACGAGCAGTACTTC
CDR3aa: CASSLNEYEQYF

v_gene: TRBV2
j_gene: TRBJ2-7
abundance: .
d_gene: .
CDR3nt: TGTGCCAGCAGTGTCCTTATCTACGAGCAGTACTTC
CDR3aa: CASSVLIYEQYF

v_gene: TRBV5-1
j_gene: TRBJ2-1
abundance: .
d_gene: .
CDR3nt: TGCGCCAGCAGCTTGGTCAGTTCTTTCTACAATGAGCAGTTCTTC
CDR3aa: CASSLVSSFYNEQFF

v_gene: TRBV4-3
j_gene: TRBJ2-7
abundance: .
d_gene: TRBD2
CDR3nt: TGCGCCAGCAGCCGGGGACTAGCACACGACGAGCAGTACTTC
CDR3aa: CASSRGLAHDEQYF

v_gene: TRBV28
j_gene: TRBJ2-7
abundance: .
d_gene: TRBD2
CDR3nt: TGTGCCAGCTTAAGCGGGAGGGTTAACGAGCAGTACTTC
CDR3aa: CASLSGRVNEQYF

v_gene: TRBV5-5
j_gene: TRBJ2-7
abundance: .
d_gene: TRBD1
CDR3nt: TGTGCCAGCAGTTATACCCAGGGGGCGGTTGGTTACGAGCAGTACTTC
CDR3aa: CASSYTQGAVGYEQYF

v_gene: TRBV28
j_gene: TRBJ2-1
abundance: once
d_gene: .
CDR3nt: TGTGCCAGCCGCTCCGGGGGATACAATGAGCAGTTCTTC
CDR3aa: CASRSGGYNEQFF

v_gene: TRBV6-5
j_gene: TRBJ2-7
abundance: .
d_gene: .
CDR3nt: TGTGCCAGCAGTTACGGGTTTGGGTCCTCCTACGAGCAGTACTTC
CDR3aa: CASSYGFGSSYEQYF

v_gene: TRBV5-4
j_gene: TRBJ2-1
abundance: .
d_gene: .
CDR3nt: TGTGCCAGCAGCTTGGCCAGCTACAATGAGCAGTTCTTC
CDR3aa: CASSLASYNEQFF

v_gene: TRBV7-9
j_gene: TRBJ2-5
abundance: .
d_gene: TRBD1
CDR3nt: TGTGCCAGCAGCTTAAGGGACAGGCGCAGGGAGACCCAGTACTTC
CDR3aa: CASSLRDRRRETQYF

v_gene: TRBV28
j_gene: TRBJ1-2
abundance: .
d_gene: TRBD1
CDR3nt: TGTGCCAGCAGTCAAACTTCGACAGGGGGGGCCTATGGCTACACCTTC
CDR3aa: CASSQTSTGGAYGYTF

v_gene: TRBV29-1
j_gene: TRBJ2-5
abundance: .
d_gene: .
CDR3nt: TGCAGCGTTGACCAAAAGTTCCAGGAGACCCAGTACTTC
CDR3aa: CSVDQKFQETQYF

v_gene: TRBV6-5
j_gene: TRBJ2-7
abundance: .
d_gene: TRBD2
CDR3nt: TGTGCCAGCAGTTTAGCGGGAGTAAGCTACGAGCAGTACTTC
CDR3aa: CASSLAGVSYEQYF

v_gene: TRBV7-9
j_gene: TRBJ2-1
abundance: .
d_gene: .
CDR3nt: TGTGCCAGCAGCCCCCCAGGGAAGGGTATAAACAATGAGCAGTTCTTC
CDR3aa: CASSPPGKGINNEQFF

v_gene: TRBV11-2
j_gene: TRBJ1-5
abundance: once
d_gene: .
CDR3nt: TGTGCCAGCAGCTTAGACGCATTTGATAGCAATCAGCCCCAGCATTTT
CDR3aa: CASSLDAFDSNQPQHF

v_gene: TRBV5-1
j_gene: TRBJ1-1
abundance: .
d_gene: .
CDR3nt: TGCGCCAGCAGCTTAGGAGGGGCGCCATTTGAAGCTTTCTTT
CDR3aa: CASSLGGAPFEAFF

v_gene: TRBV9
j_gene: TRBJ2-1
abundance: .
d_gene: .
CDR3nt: TGTGCCAGCAGCTCTCCGAGCGCGGGGCCTTACAATGAGCAGTTCTTC
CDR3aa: CASSSPSAGPYNEQFF

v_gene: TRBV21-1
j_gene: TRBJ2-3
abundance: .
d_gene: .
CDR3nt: TGTGCCAGCAGCAAAGCCTCGGGACAGAACACAGATACGCAGTATTTT
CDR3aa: CASSKASGQNTDTQYF

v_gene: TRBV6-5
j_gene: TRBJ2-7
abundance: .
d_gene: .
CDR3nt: TGTGCCAGCAGTTACTCGTCCGACAGCTACGAGCAGTACTTC
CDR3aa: CASSYSSDSYEQYF

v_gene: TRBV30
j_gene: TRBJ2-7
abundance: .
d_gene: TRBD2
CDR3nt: TGTGCCTGGAGTGCCTCGAGCGGGATCCACGAGCAGTACTTC
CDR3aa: CAWSASSGIHEQYF

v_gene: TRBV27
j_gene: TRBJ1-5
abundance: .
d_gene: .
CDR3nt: TGTGCCAGCAGTCCTCAACGAGGGGGGAGGGGAAGGAGCAATCAGCCCCAGCATTTT
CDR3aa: CASSPQRGGRGRSNQPQHF

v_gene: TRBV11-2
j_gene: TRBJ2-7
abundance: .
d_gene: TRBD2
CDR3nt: TGTGCCAGCAGCTTAGGGACTAGCGGGCCCCACCGTTCCTACGAGCAGTACTTC
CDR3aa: CASSLGTSGPHRSYEQYF

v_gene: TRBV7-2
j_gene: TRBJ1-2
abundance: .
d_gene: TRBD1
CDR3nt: TGTGCCAGCAGCTCCGGACAGGGGGCTGGCTATGGCTACACCTTC
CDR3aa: CASSSGQGAGYGYTF

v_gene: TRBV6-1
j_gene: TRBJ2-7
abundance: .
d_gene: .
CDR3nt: TGTGCCAGCAGTGAGGGCGGGCCCTACGAGCAGTACTTC
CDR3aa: CASSEGGPYEQYF

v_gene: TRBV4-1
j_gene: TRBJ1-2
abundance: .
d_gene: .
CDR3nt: TGCGCCAGCAGCTCCGTTAGGGGCGCGTTTGGGAACTATGGCTACACCTTC
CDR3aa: CASSSVRGAFGNYGYTF

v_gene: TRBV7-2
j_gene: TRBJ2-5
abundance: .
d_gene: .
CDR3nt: TGTGCCAGCAGTTCGTGGGGGGCCCAAGAGACCCAGTACTTC
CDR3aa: CASSSWGAQETQYF

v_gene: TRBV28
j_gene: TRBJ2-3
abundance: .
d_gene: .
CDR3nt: TGTGCCAGCAGTCCTCCCGACACAGATACGCAGTATTTT
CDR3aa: CASSPPDTDTQYF